Presented here are 5 T cell receptor beta chains from one specimen sequenced in a study of OX40 agonist ivuxolimab in advanced cancers. This table comes from immunoSEQ multiplex PCR, and its TCRdb copy is limited to in-frame clones, with some not included. The sample yields 74,000 or so clones, roughly 81% seen once. Material: CD4+ or CD8+ T cells sorted from blood, obtained in a trial of the OX40 agonist ivuxolimab. These receptors were taken from an adult with an advanced solid tumor such as melanoma, head and neck, liver or kidney cancer.

This clone came up once. The chain has TRBV27 and TRBJ1-1; a possible D gene is TRBD1 (5 bases). V shed 1 base and J shed 0 bases, with 18 bases lying between them. This CDR3 has 18 amino acids. Germline values: CDR1 MNHEY, CDR2 SMNVEV (reference sequence). CDR3 amino acids: CASSLFSGTGEMNTEAFF. CDR3 nucleotides: TGTGCCAGCAGTTTATTTTCGGGAACGGGGGAAATGAACACTGAAGCTTTCTTT.

This sequence joins TRBV5-6 and TRBJ2-1; 9 bases align to TRBD1. This CDR3 is built from 14 residues. The ends lost 7 bases at V and 2 bases at J; junction bases unmatched: 4. CDR1 SGHDT and CDR2 YYEEEE come from the germline V gene. CDR3 region: CASLDRGTYNEQFF. DNA of the CDR3: TGTGCCAGCTTGGACAGGGGTACCTACAATGAGCAGTTCTTC.

Comment on this clone: At one of its ends the junction is not consistent with the germline gene, which may arise from a read error. The J gene is TRBJ1-1, the V gene TRBV2; a possible D gene is TRBD1 (5 bases). The CDR3 spans 14 residues. Germline V gene sequence: CDR1 SNHLY, CDR2 FYNNEI. The CDR3: CASSEGTVNTEAFF. The CDR3, as DNA: TGTGCCAGCAGCGAAGGGACGGTGAACACTGAAGCTTTCTTT.

This clone was counted a few times. The chain has TRBV18 and TRBJ1-1; D might be TRBD1 (6 bases). Germline CDR1 and CDR2: KGHSH and LQKENI. The CDR3 totals 15 residues. V lost 2 bases and J lost 0, with 10 bases in between. The CDR3: CASSPRTDMNTEAFF. CDR3 bases: TGTGCCAGCTCACCAAGGACAGATATGAACACTGAAGCTTTCTTT.

The CDR3 is CASSYTLKLNQPQHF. DNA of the CDR3: TGTGCCAGTAGTTACACGCTCAAACTCAATCAGCCCCAGCATTTT. The chain employs TRBV19 and TRBJ1-5; D ambiguous. This CDR3 comprises 15 residues. V was pared by 5 bases and J by 3 bases, with 14 bases between. Germline assignment: CDR1 LNHDA and CDR2 SQIVND (reference sequence). Full variable domain (missing parts from reference TRBV19 and TRBJ1-5): DGGITQSPKYLFRKEGQNVTLSCEQNLNHDAMYWYRQDPGQGLRLIYYSQIVNDFQKGDIAEGYSVSREKKESFPLTVTSAQKNPTAFYLCASSYTLKLNQPQHFGDGTRLSIL.